This T cell receptor (beta chain) was sequenced in a study of beta chain features in type 1 diabetes. On the study more broadly: When patients were set against healthy donors, age, gender and cell yields were similar.

Overall study findings and caveats: Reads derived from cDNA could over-represent cells showing high TCR expression. Compared with healthy donors, patients appeared to share more similar naive, central memory and regulatory TCRB repertoires.

Via CD45RO/CCR7/CD25/CD127/CD95/CD27, cells of the CD4+ naive, central memory, regulatory and stem cell-like memory subsets were sorted. Sequencing targeted expressed TCRB transcripts, as all isolated RNA had been reverse transcribed. TCRdb's table, derived via immunoSEQ multiplex PCR, lists solely in-frame clones and lacks some. Of 360,000 or so clones in the sample, roughly a fifth were seen once. V shed 3 bases and J shed 4 bases, with 9 bases lying between them. The germline V gene encodes CDR1 MNHEY and CDR2 SMNVEV (reference sequence). The CDR3 sequence is 13 residues long. For this clone: Antigen specificity is unknown.

The gene calls are TRBV27 and TRBJ1-2; TRBD1 might be the D (5 bases). The sequence came from a woman aged 18-29 years in good health. The source material was naive CD4+ T cells from blood. The CDR3 sequence is CASSFQGRYGYTF. Written as DNA, the CDR3 is TGTGCCAGCAGTTTCCAGGGCCGCTATGGCTACACCTTC.